Reported below is one T cell receptor (beta chain). CDR1 and CDR2 from the germline V gene are MGHDK and SYGVNS. This CDR3 is 13 amino acids long. Trimming cost V 6 bases and J 3 bases; bases outside gene matches: 1. This sample stems from a study of T-cell reconstitution after alpha-beta-depleted transplantation in children. Unique molecular identifiers were incorporated into the prepared TCRbeta library. In TCRdb, the PCR reads were re-called with MiXCR into one record per CDR3 protein. The data hold some 300,000 distinct CDR3 sequences, with about a tenth observed a single time. V and J are TRBV25-1 and TRBJ2-1; 8 bases fit TRBD2. This TCR derives from a human donor who donated a stem cell graft to a child with acute lymphoblastic leukemia. The sample consisted of PBMCs from the stem cell graft donor, taken from the stem cell graft. CDR3: CASRLAGYNEQFF. The CDR3 coding sequence is TGTGCCAGCAGGCTAGCGGGCTACAATGAGCAGTTCTTC.